The entry below gives a single TCR beta chain sequence along with its context. V was trimmed by 3 bases and J by 11 bases, leaving 4 bases between them. This CDR3 has 8 amino acids. Germline CDR1 and CDR2: DFQATT and SNEGSKA (reference sequence). TCRdb passed the RACE reads through MiXCR, listing each CDR3 protein once. This sample has more than 95,000 distinct CDR3 sequences, with 25% to 30% found just once. This record comes from a study of human T cells and chemical hapten exposure. Across the whole study: After 6 days, upper back 0.01% DPC patch tests were scored.

Noted time point: patch test 3, about 24 weeks after DPC sensitization. The treatment: therapeutic diphenylcyclopropenone sensitization with weekly scalp DPC. This TCR derives from a man in his forties with alopecia areata. Some clones in this sample may be carry-over from other donors' samples. Material: whole blood, obtained in connection with sensitization to the hapten diphenylcyclopropenone (DPC). The chain recombines TRBV20-1 with TRBJ1-1; no reliable D call. The CDR3 region is CSARLAFF. DNA of the CDR3: TGCAGTGCTAGGTTGGCTTTCTTT.